A single T cell receptor (beta chain) is shown here with its context. Its target is not known. The sample belongs to a study of T cell responses to AZD1222 COVID-19 vaccine. Study-wide findings and caveats: Unmutated regions of variants are reportedly targeted by nearly half of spike-specific TCRs.

The germline CDR1 and CDR2 sequences are SGHVS and FQNEAQ. The length of the CDR3 is 13 residues. The V gene lost 5 bases and the J gene lost 3 bases, with 10 bases spanning the gap. Only in-frame clones appear in the TCRdb table, and some are missing; sequencing was by immunoSEQ multiplex PCR. Of roughly 99,000 clones in the sample, 70% to 90% were seen once. The V gene is TRBV7-8, the J gene TRBJ1-2; D gene uncertain. The sequences come from peripheral blood, collected 28 days after the second AZD1222 dose. The sequence was collected from an adult who received the AZD1222 COVID-19 vaccine. CDR3 amino acids: CASSPGRDYGYTF. The CDR3 DNA is TGTGCCAGCAGCCCAGGACGGGACTATGGCTACACCTTC. Together with reference TRBV7-8 and TRBJ1-2, the CDR3 gives the full variable domain: GAGVSQSPRYKVAKRGQDVALRCDPISGHVSLFWYQQALGQGPEFLTYFQNEAQLDKSGLPSDRFFAERPEGSVSTLKIQRTQQEDSAVYLCASSPGRDYGYTFGSGTRLTVV.